This T cell receptor beta chain was recovered during a study of blood T cell repertoires in COVID-19. Participant age was roughly 18 to 89 years, and participants resided in about two dozen US areas. Original data processing: Researchers report that nucleated cell counts were estimated from reference gene primer amplification. Sequenced by immunoSEQ multiplex PCR; TCRdb stores in-frame clones only, minus some. Clone size and V and J calls were adopted from that table, with D and trimming inferred from the DNA. The table lists some 260,000 clones, about nine tenths of them singletons. Trimming cost V 4 bases and J 8 bases, with 20 bases left between them. Germline CDR1 reads SNHLY; CDR2 reads FYNNEI. The CDR3 length is 16 residues.

The sequenced sample consisted of PBMCs or T cells enriched from blood (not recorded which). The clonotype originates from a man aged 40-49 years who had recovered from COVID-19. The chain employs TRBV2 and TRBJ1-4; weak D call: TRBD1 (5 bases). The CDR3 bases are TGTGCCAGCAGTGGGGGGGTAGGGAACCGAGGAGAAAAACTGTTTTTT. It encodes CASSGGVGNRGEKLFF.